This T cell receptor beta chain was sequenced in a study of OX40 agonist ivuxolimab in advanced cancers. Whole-study context: Prior checkpoint blockade (anti-PD-1, anti-PD-L1 or anti-CTLA-4) was permitted; 40% had it. Partial responses, seen in three patients, involved one hepatocellular carcinoma and two cutaneous melanomas. Study-level findings and limits: By week 6 at 0.1 to 3.0 mg/kg, blood CD4+ and CD8+ T cells had expanded clonally. Normalized T-cell clonal expansion was also low in a subset of nonresponders.

To note about this clone: Its antigen is unknown.

The data were produced by immunoSEQ multiplex PCR, yet TCRdb's version contains in-frame clones alone and is incomplete. This sample has approximately 61,000 clones, with 70% to 90% found just once. The germline V gene encodes CDR1 SSHAT and CDR2 FNYEAQ (reference sequence). The V and J ends lost 4 bases and 2 bases respectively, with 9 bases between them. The CDR3 extends over 14 amino acids. The starting material was CD4+ or CD8+ T cells sorted from blood, obtained in a trial of the OX40 agonist ivuxolimab. The chain uses TRBV7-7 and TRBJ1-5; D perhaps matches TRBD1 (5 bases). The clonotype originates from an adult with an advanced solid tumor such as melanoma, head and neck, liver or kidney cancer. CDR3 sequence: CASSSRGGNQPQHF. The DNA for the CDR3 is TGTGCCAGCAGCTCCCGAGGGGGCAATCAGCCCCAGCATTTT.